These 8 T cell receptor beta chains share one sample of origin, sequenced in a study of T cell changes during pregnancy in multiple sclerosis. The data were produced by immunoSEQ multiplex PCR, yet TCRdb's version contains in-frame clones alone and is incomplete. The data hold about 24,000 clones, with more than 90% observed a single time. This specimen consisted of CD8+ T cells from peripheral blood mononuclear cells, obtained in the third trimester of pregnancy. All receptors come from a female donor in good health, enrolled as a control in a pregnancy study.

This chain uses TRBV6-6 with TRBJ2-2; 9 bases map to TRBD1. The V gene's germline CDR1 is MNHNY and CDR2 SVGAGI (reference sequence). The V gene end was trimmed by 2 bases and the J gene end by 6 bases; junction bases not matched to a gene: 1. CDR3 length: 14 residues. The CDR3 region has the DNA TGTGCCAGCAGTTACGGGACAGGGCCCGGGGAGCTGTTTTTT. Encoded protein: CASSYGTGPGELFF.

The rearrangement joins TRBV5-8 to TRBJ1-1; D unclear. Germline CDR1 and CDR2: SGHTS and YDEGEE. The CDR3 has 13 residues. Trimming cost V 4 bases and J 3 bases, with 10 bases left between them. CDR3 bases: TGTGCCAGCAGCCCCATTAGCGACACTGAAGCTTTCTTT. Translated, it gives CASSPISDTEAFF.

The chain carries TRBV2 and TRBJ2-5, with a tentative D call TRBD2 (6 bases). V shed 5 bases and J shed 5 bases, with 24 bases lying between them. Germline CDR1 SNHLY, CDR2 FYNNEI. The CDR3 extends over 17 amino acids. The CDR3 region is CASSLESQDYRSETQYF. The DNA for the CDR3 is TGTGCCAGCAGTTTAGAATCCCAGGACTACCGGTCGGAGACCCAGTACTTC.

The V call is TRBV7-9, the J call TRBJ2-5; 8 bases match TRBD2. CDR3 length equals 14 residues. Germline V gene lookup returns CDR1 SEHNR and CDR2 FQNEAQ (reference sequence). With 8 bases clipped from V and 3 bases from J, the junction kept 8 bases outside the gene matches. The CDR3 DNA is TGTGCCAGCTCGGTAGCGGGGCAAGAAGAGACCCAGTACTTC. Amino acid sequence: CASSVAGQEETQYF. Looking up the rest from reference TRBV7-9 and TRBJ2-5 gives the full variable domain: DTGVSQNPRHKITKRGQNVTFRCDPISEHNRLYWYRQTLGQGPEFLTYFQNEAQLEKSRLLSDRFSAERPKGSFSTLEIQRTEQGDSAMYLCASSVAGQEETQYFGPGTRLLVL.

This clone was picked up one time. This chain links TRBV6-1 with TRBJ2-1; D is unclear. The V gene lost 0 bases and the J gene lost 6 bases, with 6 bases spanning the gap. The CDR3 is 13 amino acids. The germline V gene has CDR1 MNHNS and CDR2 SASEGT. The CDR3 coding sequence is TGTGCCAGCAGTGAAGCGCCTAGCAATGAGCAGTTCTTC. It codes for CASSEAPSNEQFF.

The gene calls are TRBV19 and TRBJ1-5; tentative D call: TRBD1 (5 bases). From germline, CDR1 is LNHDA and CDR2 SQIVND (reference sequence). This CDR3 has 15 amino acids. Trimming stripped 1 base from V and 2 bases from J, with 9 bases between. CDR3 sequence reads: CASSIATRGNQPQHF. The CDR3 coding sequence is TGTGCCAGTAGTATAGCCACCAGGGGCAATCAGCCCCAGCATTTT.

The chain uses TRBV28 and TRBJ1-2, with a tentative D call TRBD1 (5 bases). The V end lost 2 bases, the J end lost 4 bases, and 26 bases lay between the germline ends. The germline V gene has CDR1 MDHEN and CDR2 SYDVKM. The CDR3 has 19 residues. CDR3 coding DNA: TGTGCCAGCAGTTTAGCCCACGGGGGGGGTCCCCTCCCTTTCTATGGCTACACCTTC. Its translation: CASSLAHGGGPLPFYGYTF.

The chain joins TRBV4-1 to TRBJ1-5, with D maybe TRBD1 (6 bases). The CDR3 spans 15 residues. CDR1 and CDR2 (germline): MGHRA, YSYEKL. V lost 4 bases and J lost 0, with 10 bases in between. The CDR3 region has the DNA TGCGCCAGCAGCCTACAGGACAGTAGCAATCAGCCCCAGCATTTT. Residues: CASSLQDSSNQPQHF.